The clone carrying this TCR beta chain showed up just a few times. The data are from a study of blood T cells in healthy people across ages. This CDR3 contains 16 residues. The J segment lost 5 bases and the V segment lost 5 bases, leaving 9 bases of the junction unmatched. Germline V CDR1 and CDR2: SGHTA, FQGNSA. Through a sample-barcoded 5' primer and a J-beta primer mix, a second PCR was run for roughly 6 to 11 cycles. TCRdb re-analysed the 5' RACE reads in MiXCR, keeping a single row per CDR3 protein. The table records around 500,000 distinct CDR3 sequences, 45% to 55% of them present only once. The clonotype was recovered from an elderly man in good health. Sequenced input: blood. The chain is built from TRBV7-2 and TRBJ2-5; 12 nucleotides match TRBD2. The chain's CDR3 is CASSPRLAGVGETQYF. CDR3 nucleotides: TGTGCCAGCAGCCCGAGACTAGCGGGAGTAGGGGAGACCCAGTACTTC. The full variable domain, in which reference TRBV7-2 and TRBJ2-5 provide the parts outside the CDR3, is GAGVSQSPSNKVTEKGKDVELRCDPISGHTALYWYRQSLGQGLEFLIYFQGNSAPDKSGLPSDRFSAERTGGSVSTLTIQRTQQEDSAVYLCASSPRLAGVGETQYFGPGTRLLVL.